This TCR beta chain appears in the sequencing data of a study of T cells in Graves' hyperthyroidism and ophthalmopathy. Study-wide results and limits: Most thyroid clonotypes with frequency above 0.001 were detected in blood.

This clonotype has at least ten counts. Its antigen is currently unknown. Researchers took RNA transcripts and amplified the TCR beta CDR3 regions from them. The HTBI primer set drove a first-round RT-PCR of the TCR CDR3. Each CDR3 protein gets one entry after TCRdb re-called the multiplex PCR reads with MiXCR. The sample contains about 720,000 distinct CDR3 sequences, roughly a sixth of which appear only once. The CDR3 has 14 amino acids. The J segment lost 3 bases and the V segment lost 3 bases, leaving 5 bases of the junction unmatched. The germline V gene has CDR1 SGDLS and CDR2 YYNGEE. This sequence was found in a woman in her fifties or sixties with Graves' hyperthyroidism that later progressed to Graves' ophthalmopathy. V is TRBV9 and J is TRBJ1-1; 7 nucleotides match TRBD1. Sequencing was done on a sample of blood. The CDR3 bases are TGTGCCAGCAGCGCGGACAGGATCTACACTGAAGCTTTCTTT. Amino acids: CASSADRIYTEAFF.